Below, one T cell receptor beta chain is given with its context. This clonotype was seen many times. There is no known antigen for this receptor. Base qualities were left out, and no much larger clone turns up one base away. TCR beta VDJ combination and CDR3 sequence profiling used genomic DNA as the template. An Illumina HiSeq 2000 was used for TCR repertoire sequencing. The study's processing was this. TRBV/TRBJ rearrangement plots, CDR3 size and DJ length profiles, and Simpson's diversity index were used to evaluate the repertoires. The most abundant DNA sequence in the deep sequencing data was taken as the immunodominant clone. CDR3 amino acid sequences were checked for sharing across subjects and were also compared against the VDJdb database and published repertoires. The public sequencing data were trimmed at Q25 with fastp and processed into clonotypes with MiXCR by TCRdb, which kept only in-frame beta chains. Every CDR3 protein is listed once, alongside the most common genes and DNA of its rows. TCRdb assigned the V and J calls; the authors' analysis was not used. The sample table lists 150,000 to 200,000 distinct CDR3 sequences, about 48% of them with a count of one. Under 1.2% of the sample goes to the ten largest clones.

This entry belongs to a study of CD8+CD57+ T cells in acquired aplastic anemia (dated by TCRdb to between 2017 and 2018). For context, the study as a whole: DNA extracted from sorted CD4+ and CD8+ cells had a mean of about 3.2 ug, with a range of roughly 0.18 to 27.4 ug. For healthy donor samples, the average read count was about 10 million for CD4+ cells and roughly 11 million for CD8+ cells.

Overall study outcomes, separate from this receptor: Although some 28 CD8+ CDR3 sequences were shared by patients and controls, these sequences appeared highly expressed in patients and within the immunodominant clones of patients. No significant difference in CD8+ Simpson's diversity was found between patients and healthy controls (P=0.060).

Reading from cysteine to phenylalanine, the CDR3 counts 13 amino acids. Here the CDR3 DNA is all that survives: 39 bases in frame from base 1. V loses 3 bases, J loses 3 bases, and the germline ends lie 7 bases apart. CDR1 MNHNS and CDR2 SASEGT are derived from the germline V gene. In the study, sorted CD4+ and CD8+ blood T cells from patients with severe aplastic anemia and from healthy subjects underwent deep sequencing of TCR repertoires. Ficoll-Paque density gradient centrifugation was used to isolate peripheral blood mononuclear cells. Before DNA extraction, CD4+ and CD8+ T cells were sorted with FACS or magnetic beads.

The sequence is built from TRBV6-1 and TRBJ2-3; too little of a D gene remains to name it. Sequencing used sorted CD4+, CD8+, or CD8+CD57+ T cells (not recorded which) from PBMCs. The TCR sequence derives from a human donor in good health. The CDR3 region reads CASSELITDTQYF. The nucleotides read TGTGCCAGCAGTGAGTTAATTACAGATACGCAGTATTTT.